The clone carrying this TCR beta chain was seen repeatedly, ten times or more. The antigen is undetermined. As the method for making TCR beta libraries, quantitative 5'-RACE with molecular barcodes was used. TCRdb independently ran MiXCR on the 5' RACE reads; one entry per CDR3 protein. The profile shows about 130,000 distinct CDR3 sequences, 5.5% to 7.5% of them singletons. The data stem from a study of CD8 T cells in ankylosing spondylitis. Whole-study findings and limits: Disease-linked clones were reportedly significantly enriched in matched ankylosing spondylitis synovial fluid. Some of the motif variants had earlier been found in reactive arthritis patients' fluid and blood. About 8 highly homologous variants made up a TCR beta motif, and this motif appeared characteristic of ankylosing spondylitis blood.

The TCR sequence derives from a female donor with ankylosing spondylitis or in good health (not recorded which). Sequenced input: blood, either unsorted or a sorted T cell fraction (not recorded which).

As DNA, the CDR3 is TGTGCCAGTAGTATAGATTCCCGGGGACCGAACACCGGGGAGCTGTTTTTT. Protein product: CASSIDSRGPNTGELFF. This chain uses TRBV19 with TRBJ2-2; D might be TRBD1 or TRBD2, each matching 5 bases. V was shortened by 0 bases and J by 0 bases, with 11 bases between the two germline ends. The CDR3 contains 17 residues. Germline CDR1 LNHDA, CDR2 SQIVND (reference sequence).